The next 23 T cell receptor beta chains were all read from a single sample in a study of blood T cell repertoires in COVID-19. Sequencing used immunoSEQ multiplex PCR; TCRdb keeps in-frame clones, though not all of them. Here the sample spans 170,000 or so clones, approximately 88% being singletons. Sequencing was carried out using PBMCs or T cells enriched from blood (not recorded which). The receptors here all came from a woman between 18 and 30 years old who had recovered from COVID-19.

This CDR3 reads CASSLVSGRFNEQFF. CDR3 DNA sequence: TGTGCCAGCAGCTTAGTTAGCGGGAGATTTAATGAGCAGTTCTTC. The chain couples TRBV7-2 to TRBJ2-1, with 9 bases lining up with TRBD2. This CDR3 comprises 15 residues. Trimming removed 1 base from V and 7 bases from J; junction bases left unmatched: 5. Germline CDR1 and CDR2: SGHTA and FQGNSA.

This chain connects TRBV6-5 to TRBJ1-3, with no clear D. This CDR3 has 12 residues. The V gene lost 11 bases and the J gene lost 1 base, with 9 bases spanning the gap. From germline, CDR1 is MNHEY and CDR2 SVGAGI. This CDR3 is CAARGSGNTIYF. For the CDR3, the DNA is TGTGCCGCCCGCGGTTCTGGAAACACCATATATTTT.

The chain carries TRBV4-1 and TRBJ2-3; D might be TRBD2 (5 bases). This CDR3 spans 16 amino acids. The V end lost 0 bases, the J end lost 2 bases, and 12 bases lay between the germline ends. Germline lookup yields CDR1 MGHRA and CDR2 YSYEKL. CDR3 loop: CASSQDTGSNTDTQYF. CDR3 DNA: TGCGCCAGCAGCCAAGATACGGGGTCCAACACAGATACGCAGTATTTT.

For this clone: Additional DNA sequences in this sample encode the identical CDR3. The chain carries TRBV28 and TRBJ1-1; D is possibly TRBD1 (5 bases). Germline CDR1 is MDHEN and CDR2 is SYDVKM. V was clipped by 6 bases and J by 0 bases, with 8 bases between them. There are 13 residues in the CDR3. CDR3 DNA sequence: TGTGCCAGCAGCACAGGAATGAACACTGAAGCTTTCTTT. This sequence encodes CASSTGMNTEAFF. The whole variable domain, remainder taken from reference TRBV28 and TRBJ1-1, is DVKVTQSSRYLVKRTGEKVFLECVQDMDHENMFWYRQDPGLGLRLIYFSYDVKMKEKGDIPEGYSVSREKKERFSLILESASTNQTSMYLCASSTGMNTEAFFGQGTRLTVV.

The chain carries TRBV6-5 and TRBJ1-5; 10 bases align to TRBD1. Germline V gene sequence: CDR1 MNHEY, CDR2 SVGAGI. The CDR3 sequence is 13 residues long. With V trimmed by 6 bases and J by 7 bases, 3 bases remained unmatched. Here the CDR3 reads CASSRTGGQPQHF. Written as DNA, the CDR3 is TGTGCCAGCAGCAGGACAGGGGGACAGCCCCAGCATTTT.

The chain employs TRBV27 and TRBJ1-5, with D perhaps TRBD1 (6 bases). V dropped 0 bases and J dropped 3 bases, with 12 bases sitting between them. The germline V gene encodes CDR1 MNHEY and CDR2 SMNVEV (reference sequence). The CDR3 extends over 16 amino acids. CDR3 sequence: CASSLSRGQLNQPQHF. For the CDR3, the DNA is TGTGCCAGCAGTTTATCAAGAGGACAGCTCAATCAGCCCCAGCATTTT.

This clone was recorded only once. The V and J genes are TRBV7-2 and TRBJ2-5; weak D call: TRBD2 (6 bases). With 5 bases removed from V and 9 bases from J, the gap between germline ends came to 13 bases. This CDR3 region has 12 residues. Germline V gives CDR1 SGHTA, CDR2 FQGNSA. This CDR3 is CASSVPGTPQYF. CDR3 sequence (DNA): TGTGCCAGCAGCGTACCAGGGACTCCCCAGTACTTC.

V and J are TRBV7-9 and TRBJ1-4; D not resolved. Per germline, CDR1 SEHNR and CDR2 FQNEAQ (reference sequence). With 5 bases removed from V and 6 bases from J, the gap between germline ends came to 16 bases. The CDR3 is 15 amino acids. CDR3 coding DNA: TGTGCCAGCAGCCCAGCGGCGGGTGGGGATGAAAAACTGTTTTTT. Protein product: CASSPAAGGDEKLFF.

The chain uses TRBV11-2 and TRBJ2-1, with 8 bases aligning to TRBD2. Losses at the gene ends were 4 bases for V and 5 bases for J; bases not matched to a gene: 7. Germline V lookup: CDR1 SGHAT, CDR2 FQNNGV. The CDR3 is made up of 15 amino acids. The CDR3 is CASSSVAGLHNEQFF. Written as DNA, the CDR3 is TGTGCCAGCAGCTCCGTAGCGGGGTTACACAATGAGCAGTTCTTC.

V and J are TRBV6-5 and TRBJ2-3; 15 positions agree with TRBD2. Germline CDR1 is MNHEY and CDR2 is SVGAGI. The CDR3 totals 15 residues. V gave up 6 bases and J gave up 4 bases; unmatched junction bases: 2. CDR3 coding DNA: TGTGCCAGCAGCGGACTAGCGGGAGGGCCAGATACGCAGTATTTT. It translates to CASSGLAGGPDTQYF.

The gene calls are TRBV19 and TRBJ1-2; 10 nucleotides line up with TRBD1. This CDR3 comprises 16 residues. Germline V CDR1 and CDR2: LNHDA, SQIVND (reference sequence). The ends lost 5 bases at V and 5 bases at J; junction bases unmatched: 11. CDR3 nucleotide sequence: TGTGCCAGTAGTTTGGGACAGGGGCTTTATAGTTATGGCTACACCTTC. This translates into CASSLGQGLYSYGYTF. Drawing the rest from reference TRBV19 and TRBJ1-2, the complete variable domain is DGGITQSPKYLFRKEGQNVTLSCEQNLNHDAMYWYRQDPGQGLRLIYYSQIVNDFQKGDIAEGYSVSREKKESFPLTVTSAQKNPTAFYLCASSLGQGLYSYGYTFGSGTRLTVV.

The sample holds one count of this clone. The chain combines TRBV7-2 with TRBJ1-2; perhaps TRBD1 as D (5 bases). This CDR3 is 17 amino acids long. V gave up 4 bases and J gave up 2 bases, with 20 bases separating them. Germline CDR1 and CDR2: SGHTA and FQGNSA. Written as DNA, the CDR3 is TGTGCCAGCAGCTCAGGGTTGGCAGCGACCTTGAACTATGGCTACACCTTC. This sequence encodes CASSSGLAATLNYGYTF. The whole variable domain, remainder taken from reference TRBV7-2 and TRBJ1-2, is GAGVSQSPSNKVTEKGKDVELRCDPISGHTALYWYRQSLGQGLEFLIYFQGNSAPDKSGLPSDRFSAERTGGSVSTLTIQRTQQEDSAVYLCASSSGLAATLNYGYTFGSGTRLTVV.

This clone was counted between two and nine times. The rearrangement uses TRBV18 and TRBJ1-1; a possible D gene is TRBD1 (5 bases). Trimming cost V 0 bases and J 7 bases, with 21 bases left between them. CDR3 size: 17 residues. Germline CDR1 KGHSH, CDR2 LQKENI. As DNA, the CDR3 is TGTGCCAGCTCACCACCCCGTGGGTCGGCAACAGGAGATGAAGCTTTCTTT. As protein: CASSPPRGSATGDEAFF.

The chain couples TRBV11-2 to TRBJ1-1; weak D call: TRBD1 (5 bases). The CDR3 consists of 14 residues. Trimming pared 5 bases from V and 0 bases from J, leaving 10 bases between. The germline CDR1 and CDR2 sequences are SGHAT and FQNNGV. The CDR3: CASSTRGVNTEAFF. The CDR3 nucleotides read TGTGCCAGCAGCACAAGGGGTGTGAACACTGAAGCTTTCTTT. The full variable domain, its missing parts supplied by reference TRBV11-2 and TRBJ1-1, is EAGVAQSPRYKIIEKRQSVAFWCNPISGHATLYWYQQILGQGPKLLIQFQNNGVVDDSQLPKDRFSAERLKGVDSTLKIQPAKLEDSAVYLCASSTRGVNTEAFFGQGTRLTVV.

This clone has a handful of counts. The chain is built from TRBV7-9 and TRBJ1-2; 7 nucleotides match TRBD1. The V segment lost 5 bases and the J segment 4 bases; nucleotides outside the gene matches: 13. Germline loops: CDR1 SEHNR, CDR2 FQNEAQ (reference sequence). The CDR3 runs to 16 residues. The CDR3 bases are TGTGCCAGCAGCCCCGCCGGACAGGCGACTCTCTATGGCTACACCTTC. It is translated as CASSPAGQATLYGYTF.

This clone appeared a single time. V gene TRBV28 combines with J gene TRBJ2-7, with TRBD1 matching over 8 bases. CDR1 MDHEN and CDR2 SYDVKM come from the germline V gene. This CDR3 region has 13 residues. Trimming removed 6 bases from V and 3 bases from J; junction bases left unmatched: 4. CDR3 DNA sequence: TGTGCCAGCAGCTTGGACAGGGACTACGAGCAGTACTTC. Translation: CASSLDRDYEQYF. Combining the CDR3 with reference TRBV28 and TRBJ2-7 gives the whole variable domain DVKVTQSSRYLVKRTGEKVFLECVQDMDHENMFWYRQDPGLGLRLIYFSYDVKMKEKGDIPEGYSVSREKKERFSLILESASTNQTSMYLCASSLDRDYEQYFGPGTRLTVT.

In its sample, this clone was seen once. The CDR3 bases are TGTGCCAGTAGCCGAACCTGGGACAGAGAAAATGAAAAACTGTTTTTT. Protein product: CASSRTWDRENEKLFF. The rearrangement joins TRBV19 to TRBJ1-4, with 7 bases that match TRBD1. Trimming took 6 bases from V and 5 from J; bases not matched to a gene: 12. The germline CDR1 and CDR2 sequences are LNHDA and SQIVND (reference sequence). The CDR3 contains 16 residues.

This chain connects TRBV14 to TRBJ2-7; maybe TRBD2 (6 bases). Germline V gene sequence: CDR1 SGHDN, CDR2 FVKESK. Deletions cut 4 bases from V and 9 bases from J, with 13 bases between. CDR3 length equals 12 residues. This chain's CDR3 is CASSPGVSVQYF. DNA of the CDR3: TGTGCCAGCAGCCCGGGGGTCAGCGTGCAGTACTTC.

This chain uses TRBV30 with TRBJ2-7; tentatively, D is TRBD2 (5 bases). The CDR3 runs to 13 residues. With 2 bases removed from V and 3 bases from J, the gap between germline ends came to 11 bases. Germline CDR1 and CDR2: GTSNPN and SVGIG (reference sequence). As DNA, the CDR3 is TGTGCCTGGAGTTTCGGGGTGAACTACGAGCAGTACTTC. Encoded protein: CAWSFGVNYEQYF.

The chain couples TRBV27 to TRBJ1-5; no firm D call. Trimming stripped 3 bases from V and 2 bases from J, with 8 bases between. Germline V gene lookup returns CDR1 MNHEY and CDR2 SMNVEV (reference sequence). The CDR3 length is 14 residues. DNA for the CDR3: TGTGCCAGCAGTTTGAGCGGTGGCAATCAGCCCCAGCATTTT. Its translation is CASSLSGGNQPQHF.

The V call is TRBV18, the J call TRBJ1-2; D unclear. The ends were cut back, 2 bases at V and 4 bases at J, with 11 bases in the middle. The CDR3 is made up of 14 amino acids. Germline values: CDR1 KGHSH, CDR2 LQKENI. DNA for the CDR3: TGTGCCAGCTCACCAGGGCAGCCCGTCTATGGCTACACCTTC. Its protein product is CASSPGQPVYGYTF. The whole variable domain, filled in from reference TRBV18 and TRBJ1-2, reads NAGVMQNPRHLVRRRGQEARLRCSPMKGHSHVYWYRQLPEEGLKFMVYLQKENIIDESGMPKERFSAEFPKEGPSILRIQQVVRGDSAAYFCASSPGQPVYGYTFGSGTRLTVV.

This clone was picked up one time. The V and J genes are TRBV7-2 and TRBJ1-3; the D gene is possibly TRBD1 (5 bases). There are 15 residues in the CDR3. The germline gives CDR1 SGHTA, CDR2 FQGNSA. V lost 1 base to trimming and J lost 4 bases, with 11 bases between them. CDR3 region: CASSLGGDIGNTIYF. CDR3 DNA: TGTGCCAGCAGCTTAGGGGGGGATATAGGAAACACCATATATTTT.

The DNA of the CDR3 is TGTGCCTGGACCCCGGGGGGTGGTGAAGCTTTCTTT. As protein: CAWTPGGGEAFF. The chain carries TRBV30 and TRBJ1-1; D possibly corresponds to TRBD1 (5 bases). Germline V gives CDR1 GTSNPN, CDR2 SVGIG (reference sequence). The CDR3 is 12 amino acids. Trimming stripped 4 bases from V and 7 bases from J, with 13 bases between.